The entry that follows covers one T cell receptor beta chain sequence. Its antigen is currently unknown. Noted time point: baseline, week 1 (first vaccination visit). Treatment described: pre-vaccination baseline after standard-of-care therapy. The CDR3 totals 14 residues. In germline, CDR1 is SQVTM, CDR2 ANQGSEA. V was clipped by 7 bases and J by 0 bases, with 15 bases between them. The data derive from a study of a mutant IDH1 vaccine in newly diagnosed glioma. The study, taken as a whole, reports: Most patients, 85% to 95%, showed vaccine-induced immune responses.

Sequencing was performed with immunoSEQ multiplex PCR; in TCRdb, only in-frame clones are kept and a portion is missing. The sample has 30,000 or so clones, over 70% seen once; the top ten hold approximately 19%. The chain joins TRBV29-1 to TRBJ1-1; perhaps TRBD1 as D (6 bases). This specimen was PBMCs, taken from a glioma patient treated with radiotherapy, temozolomide or both. The source of this sequence is a man under 40 with glioma. The CDR3 bases are TGCAGCGCTGCTCAGGGGCGGATGAACACTGAAGCTTTCTTT. Translating it yields CSAAQGRMNTEAFF.